These T cell receptor beta chains were read from a single sample in a study of blood T cell repertoires in COVID-19. Repertoires were generated with immunoSEQ multiplex PCR, while TCRdb's copy carries only in-frame clones and drops some. The sample lists about 250,000 clones, approximately 83% occurring once. Sequenced: PBMCs or T cells enriched from blood (not recorded which). The receptors originated from a man aged 50 to 60 who had recovered from COVID-19. Each CDR3 is given with its conserved first and last residue. Fields, in order: clone size, D gene, V gene, J gene, CDR3 protein, CDR3 DNA. D genes are given only for firm matches. Size values are once, few and many counts, or a class for expanded clones, and some rows have none.

-	TRBD1	TRBV5-1	TRBJ1-2	CASSATGDHGYTF	TGCGCCAGCAGCGCCACAGGGGATCATGGCTACACCTTC
-	TRBD2	TRBV7-2	TRBJ2-1	CASSPVGGGISYNEQFF	TGTGCCAGCAGCCCTGTCGGGGGGGGGATTTCCTACAATGAGCAGTTCTTC
once	TRBD1	TRBV7-2	TRBJ1-2	CASSLKQGAVNYGYTF	TGTGCCAGCAGCTTAAAACAGGGGGCTGTTAACTATGGCTACACCTTC
-	TRBD1	TRBV23-1	TRBJ2-7	CASSPRPGQLQLEQYF	TGCGCCAGCAGTCCCCGCCCGGGACAGCTACAGCTCGAGCAGTACTTC
-	-	TRBV30	TRBJ1-1	CAWRATGEAFF	TGTGCCTGGAGGGCGACAGGTGAAGCTTTCTTT
-	-	TRBV20-1	TRBJ2-5	CSAARLETQYF	TGCAGTGCCGCACGACTGGAGACCCAGTACTTC
-	-	TRBV7-3	TRBJ2-7	CASSRYLSPLEQYF	TGTGCCAGCAGCAGATACTTAAGCCCGCTAGAGCAGTACTTC
-	TRBD1	TRBV30	TRBJ2-3	CAWSPRTGGQGTQYF	TGTGCCTGGAGCCCCAGGACAGGCGGCCAGGGTACGCAGTATTTT
-	TRBD1	TRBV27	TRBJ1-1	CASRDRGPQIEAFF	TGTGCCAGCCGGGACAGGGGCCCTCAAATTGAAGCTTTCTTT
few	-	TRBV4-1	TRBJ1-6	CASSPNEGLNSPLHF	TGCGCCAGCAGCCCCAACGAGGGCCTCAATTCACCCCTCCACTTT
-	TRBD1	TRBV15	TRBJ2-7	CATSTVDRGYEQYF	TGTGCCACCAGCACGGTCGACAGGGGTTACGAGCAGTACTTC
-	TRBD1	TRBV7-2	TRBJ1-6	CASSSTGTSYNSPLHF	TGTGCCAGCAGCTCGACAGGGACCTCCTATAATTCACCCCTCCACTTT
-	TRBD1	TRBV7-9	TRBJ2-1	CASSSPGTGYNEQFF	TGTGCCAGCAGCTCTCCCGGGACAGGTTACAATGAGCAGTTCTTC
few	-	TRBV7-2	TRBJ2-1	CASSLLTMSGAYNEQFF	TGTGCCAGCAGCCTACTAACTATGAGCGGAGCCTACAATGAGCAGTTCTTC
-	TRBD1	TRBV6-5	TRBJ1-5	CASSTQGAGGQPQHF	TGTGCCAGCAGTACACAGGGGGCAGGGGGTCAGCCCCAGCATTTT
-	TRBD2	TRBV18	TRBJ2-3	CASSPPPGGLAGGSTDTQYF	TGTGCCAGCTCACCACCGCCGGGAGGACTAGCGGGAGGGAGCACAGATACGCAGTATTTT
-	-	TRBV10-3	TRBJ2-4	CASALDTENIQYF	TGTGCCAGCGCGTTGGACACGGAAAACATTCAGTACTTC
-	TRBD1	TRBV11-2	TRBJ1-4	CASSLTGRGRSNEKLFF	TGTGCCAGCAGCTTAACCGGGAGGGGGCGTTCTAATGAAAAACTGTTTTTT
-	-	TRBV4-3	TRBJ2-3	CASSLSGTGSADTQYF	TGCGCCAGCAGCCTCTCCGGCACAGGGTCAGCAGATACGCAGTATTTT
-	-	TRBV27	TRBJ1-2	CASSAAGGNGYTF	TGTGCCAGCAGTGCCGCGGGAGGAAATGGCTACACCTTC
-	TRBD2	TRBV15	TRBJ2-1	CATSRVSSGNEQFF	TGTGCCACCAGCAGAGTTTCTAGCGGCAATGAGCAGTTCTTC
-	TRBD1	TRBV5-4	TRBJ2-5	CASSSGQEETQYF	TGTGCCAGCAGCTCGGGACAGGAAGAGACCCAGTACTTC
-	-	TRBV5-1	TRBJ1-3	CASSLEGQDSGNTIYF	TGCGCCAGCAGCTTGGAAGGCCAGGACTCTGGAAACACCATATATTTT
-	TRBD1	TRBV19	TRBJ1-5	CASSPQGAMGNQPQHF	TGTGCCAGTAGTCCACAGGGGGCGATGGGCAATCAGCCCCAGCATTTT
-	TRBD1	TRBV10-1	TRBJ1-4	CASRAGPGQGEEKLFF	TGCGCCAGCCGCGCCGGTCCGGGACAGGGAGAGGAAAAACTGTTTTTT
once	-	TRBV12-3/TRBV12-4	TRBJ1-2	CASSLGPSGYTF	TGTGCCAGCAGTTTAGGTCCGAGTGGCTACACCTTC
few	TRBD1	TRBV10-1	TRBJ2-1	CASSERGQGEFF	TGCGCCAGCAGTGAGCGGGGCCAGGGGGAGTTCTTC
-	-	TRBV19	TRBJ1-2	CASKMSGLVGYTF	TGTGCCAGTAAAATGTCGGGGTTGGTCGGCTACACCTTC
-	TRBD1	TRBV15	TRBJ2-7	CATRRTGTLGEQYF	TGTGCCACCAGGAGGACAGGGACCCTGGGCGAGCAGTACTTC
-	-	TRBV3-1/TRBV3-2	TRBJ1-1	CASSHRTVNEAFF	TGTGCCAGCAGCCACAGAACAGTTAATGAAGCTTTCTTT
-	TRBD2	TRBV12-5	TRBJ2-2	CASGLVRGSTHGNTGELFF	TGTGCTAGTGGTTTGGTGCGGGGGTCCACCCACGGGAACACCGGGGAGCTGTTTTTT
-	-	TRBV9	TRBJ2-5	CASSVDSPGETQYF	TGTGCCAGCAGCGTAGATTCCCCGGGGGAGACCCAGTACTTC
-	TRBD2	TRBV11-3	TRBJ2-1	CASTQGKGLAGTYNEQFF	TGTGCCAGCACCCAGGGGAAAGGGCTAGCGGGCACCTACAATGAGCAGTTCTTC
-	TRBD1	TRBV29-1	TRBJ1-2	CSVGDRFNYGYTF	TGCAGCGTTGGGGACAGGTTTAACTATGGCTACACCTTC
few	-	TRBV5-1	TRBJ1-3	CASSGTRGSGNTIYF	TGCGCCAGCAGCGGAACCAGGGGTTCCGGAAACACCATATATTTT
-	-	TRBV19	TRBJ1-2	CASNAGQSGYGYTF	TGTGCCAGTAACGCGGGCCAAAGTGGCTATGGCTACACCTTC
-	-	TRBV4-2	TRBJ2-5	CASSRGPDRQETQYF	TGTGCCAGCAGCCGCGGCCCAGACCGCCAAGAGACCCAGTACTTC
-	-	TRBV9	TRBJ1-3	CASSVLGSVGNTIYF	TGTGCCAGCAGCGTTCTCGGGTCAGTTGGAAACACCATATATTTT
-	-	TRBV5-5	TRBJ2-7	CASSLAFGGASYEQYF	TGTGCCAGCAGCTTGGCCTTTGGGGGGGCCTCCTACGAGCAGTACTTC
-	TRBD1	TRBV4-2	TRBJ1-2	CASSQGQGAHGYTF	TGTGCCAGCAGCCAAGGACAGGGGGCGCACGGCTACACCTTC
once	-	TRBV19	TRBJ1-3	CASSIEEPGSGNTIYF	TGTGCCAGTAGTATAGAGGAACCAGGCTCTGGAAACACCATATATTTT
-	-	TRBV9	TRBJ1-1	CASSVGQRNTEAFF	TGTGCCAGCAGCGTAGGACAGCGGAACACTGAAGCTTTCTTT
-	-	TRBV27	TRBJ1-1	CASSFSGNTEAFF	TGTGCCAGCAGTTTCTCAGGGAACACTGAAGCTTTCTTT
few	-	TRBV6-2/TRBV6-3	TRBJ2-7	CASTPGRGSTYEQYF	TGTGCCAGCACCCCGGGCCGGGGGTCAACCTACGAGCAGTACTTC
-	-	TRBV10-1	TRBJ2-7	CAGQRRSYEQYF	TGCGCCGGGCAAAGGCGCTCCTACGAGCAGTACTTC
once	-	TRBV28	TRBJ2-2	CASIQGDTGELFF	TGTGCCAGCATCCAAGGGGACACCGGGGAGCTGTTTTTT